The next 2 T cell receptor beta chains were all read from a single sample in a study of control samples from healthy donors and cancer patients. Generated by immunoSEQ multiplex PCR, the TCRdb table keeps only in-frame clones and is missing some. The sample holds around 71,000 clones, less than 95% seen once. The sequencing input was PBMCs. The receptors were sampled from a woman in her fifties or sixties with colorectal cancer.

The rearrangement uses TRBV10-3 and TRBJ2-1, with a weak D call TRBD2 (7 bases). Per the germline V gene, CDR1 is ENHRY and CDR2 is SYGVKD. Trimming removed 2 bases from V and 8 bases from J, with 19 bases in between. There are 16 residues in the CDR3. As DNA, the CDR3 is TGTGCCATCAGTGAGGCGGGGGCGGGGGAGGAGGATGAGCAGTTCTTC. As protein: CAISEAGAGEEDEQFF.

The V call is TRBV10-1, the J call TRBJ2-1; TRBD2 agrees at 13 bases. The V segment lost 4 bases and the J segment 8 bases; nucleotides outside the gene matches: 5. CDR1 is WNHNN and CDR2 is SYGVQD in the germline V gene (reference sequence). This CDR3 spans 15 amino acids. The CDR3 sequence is CASSGGTSGNHEQFF. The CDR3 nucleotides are TGCGCCAGCAGTGGGGGGACTAGCGGGAACCATGAGCAGTTCTTC.